The 23 T cell receptor beta chains below were found in one sample sequenced in a study of blood T cells in healthy people across ages. A sample-barcoded 5' primer and a J-beta primer mix were used in a second PCR of roughly 6 to 11 cycles. From the 5' RACE reads, TCRdb called clonotypes with MiXCR, one entry per CDR3 protein. This table has 700,000 to 950,000 distinct CDR3 sequences, roughly 44% appearing once. Sequencing used blood. These receptors came from a woman between 55 and 75 years old in good health.

This chain connects TRBV7-3 to TRBJ2-3; D not certain. The CDR3 loop spans 14 amino acids. Trimming pared 1 base from V and 4 bases from J, leaving 9 bases between. The V gene's germline CDR1 is SGHTA and CDR2 FQGTGA. Written as DNA, the CDR3 is TGTGCCAGCAGCTTAAGCTCTTGGGCAGATACGCAGTATTTT. Protein: CASSLSSWADTQYF.

V gene TRBV13 combines with J gene TRBJ2-5; 10 nucleotides match TRBD1. With V trimmed by 4 bases and J by 4 bases, 3 bases remained unmatched. This CDR3 comprises 14 residues. Germline assignment: CDR1 PRHDT and CDR2 FYEKMQ (reference sequence). For the CDR3, the DNA is TGTGCCAGCAGCTCCGGGACAGGGGCAGAGACCCAGTACTTC. Translating gives CASSSGTGAETQYF.

The chain recombines TRBV28 with TRBJ2-5; D not certain. The assigned J gene may be wrong: the sequence end matches TRBJ2-7 better. The length of the CDR3 is 13 residues. Germline values: CDR1 MDHEN, CDR2 SYDVKM. CDR3 nucleotides: TGTGCCAGCAGTGACCCTTCTGTGTACGAGCAGTACTTC. Its protein is CASSDPSVYEQYF.

The genes are TRBV12-3 or TRBV12-4 and TRBJ2-3, with D perhaps TRBD1 or TRBD2 (5 bases each). Trimming took off 3 bases at V and 5 bases at J, with 18 bases between the two ends. The CDR3 is 16 amino acids. The CDR3 sequence: CASSFTGAAYGDTQYF. The CDR3 bases are TGTGCCAGCAGTTTTACCGGGGCGGCGTATGGAGATACGCAGTATTTT.

There are a few counts of this clonotype. This chain links TRBV20-1 with TRBJ1-2, with unresolved D. The CDR3 has 13 amino acids. Looked up from germline, CDR1 is DFQATT and CDR2 is SNEGSKA (reference sequence). With 1 base removed from V and 2 bases from J, the gap between germline ends came to 8 bases. CDR3 region: CSARVDENYGYTF. The DNA for the CDR3 is TGCAGTGCTAGAGTGGACGAGAACTATGGCTACACCTTC.

In this sample, this clonotype turned up a few times. The genes are TRBV20-1 and TRBJ1-5; D is unclear. The CDR3 runs 15 residues. Trimming left V 3 bases short and J 5 bases short, with 17 bases between. CDR1 is DFQATT and CDR2 is SNEGSKA in the germline V gene (reference sequence). The CDR3 spells CSASDTNRRDQPQHF. The CDR3 nucleotides are TGCAGTGCTAGTGACACAAATCGCCGGGATCAGCCCCAGCATTTT.

J is TRBJ1-1 and V is TRBV3-1; D is possibly TRBD1 (6 bases). This CDR3 is 14 amino acids long. Trimming took 0 bases from V and 3 from J, leaving 8 bases between them. CDR1 LGHDT and CDR2 YNNKEL come from the germline V gene (reference sequence). CDR3 in amino acids: CASSQDQGYTEAFF. The CDR3 coding sequence is TGTGCCAGCAGCCAAGATCAGGGGTACACTGAAGCTTTCTTT. Full variable domain (rest looked up from reference TRBV3-1 and TRBJ1-1): DTAVSQTPKYLVTQMGNDKSIKCEQNLGHDTMYWYKQDSKKFLKIMFSYNNKELIINETVPNRFSPKSPDKAHLNLHINSLELGDSAVYFCASSQDQGYTEAFFGQGTRLTVV.

This clonotype was recorded a few times. CDR3 region: CASSLEGGYQETQYF. The CDR3 region has the DNA TGTGCCAGCAGCCTTGAGGGAGGGTACCAAGAGACCCAGTACTTC. The rearrangement joins TRBV3-1 to TRBJ2-5, with 7 positions matching TRBD2. With 4 bases clipped from V and 0 bases from J, the junction kept 5 bases outside the gene matches. Germline CDR1 is LGHDT and CDR2 is YNNKEL (reference sequence). The CDR3 has 15 residues.

V is TRBV20-1 and J is TRBJ2-3; D possibly uses TRBD1 or TRBD2 (7 bases each). The germline V gene encodes CDR1 DFQATT and CDR2 SNEGSKA (reference sequence). This CDR3 spans 14 amino acids. V shed 0 bases and J shed 6 bases, with 13 bases lying between them. The CDR3: CSAREFQGGDTQYF. The CDR3 nucleotides read TGCAGTGCTAGAGAGTTTCAGGGGGGGGATACGCAGTATTTT.

Concerning this clonotype: One end of the junction fails to match germline, which may point to a read error. The V gene is TRBV23-1, the J gene TRBJ2-1; the match to TRBD2 covers 7 bases. TRBV23-1 has ORF status, its function being uncertain. The CDR3 has 16 residues. The CDR3 nucleotides are TGCGCCAGCACCGGCCCGGGGCGGGAGATCTACAATAAGCAGTTCTTC. Residues: CASTGPGREIYNKQFF.

V gene TRBV19 combines with J gene TRBJ2-1; 7 nucleotides match TRBD2. The CDR3 totals 15 residues. Unmatched junction bases numbered 5, after V lost 3 bases and J lost 3 bases. Germline CDR1 reads LNHDA; CDR2 reads SQIVND (reference sequence). CDR3 sequence (DNA): TGTGCCAGTAGTATGTCTAGCGGCTACTACAATGAGCAGTTCTTC. Translation: CASSMSSGYYNEQFF.

The gene calls are TRBV14 and TRBJ2-7, with 8 nucleotides matching TRBD1. Per germline, CDR1 SGHDN and CDR2 FVKESK. The length of the CDR3 is 17 residues. J gave up 5 bases and V 0 bases, and 12 bases lay outside the gene matches. The CDR3 DNA is TGTGCCAGCAGCCAAGATAGGAGGGGGACAGGAGGCCACGAGCAGTACTTC. Translation: CASSQDRRGTGGHEQYF.

In this sample, this clonotype turned up once. The gene calls are TRBV12-3 or TRBV12-4 and TRBJ1-1; D is possibly TRBD1 (6 bases). This CDR3 region has 13 residues. V dropped 2 bases and J dropped 6 bases, with 10 bases sitting between them. As DNA, the CDR3 is TGTGCCAGCAGTTTAAGAACAGGGTCTGAAGCTTTCTTT. It specifies CASSLRTGSEAFF.

This clonotype was observed a few times. J is TRBJ1-4 and V is TRBV11-2; D might be TRBD1 (6 bases). The CDR3 is 16 amino acids. Germline V gene data show CDR1 as SGHAT and CDR2 as FQNNGV. Trimming left V 5 bases short and J 3 bases short, with 16 bases between. CDR3 region: CASSAERQASNEKLFF. For the CDR3, the DNA is TGTGCCAGCAGCGCCGAGAGACAGGCATCTAATGAAAAACTGTTTTTT.

This chain connects TRBV7-3 to TRBJ2-3, with D tentatively TRBD1 (6 bases). Germline V gene data show CDR1 as SGHTA and CDR2 as FQGTGA. The ends were cut back, 2 bases at V and 1 base at J, with 10 bases in the middle. The CDR3 runs to 15 residues. As DNA, the CDR3 is TGTGCCAGCAGCTTAGGACAGTACCGCACAGATACGCAGTATTTT. This encodes CASSLGQYRTDTQYF.

The J gene is TRBJ2-1, the V gene TRBV4-3; 10 positions agree with TRBD2. V was pared by 0 bases and J by 9 bases, with 8 bases of the junction left unmatched. CDR3 length: 16 amino acids. Germline loops: CDR1 LGHNA, CDR2 YSLEER. The CDR3 bases are TGCGCCAGCAGCCAAGAGAGGACTAGCGGTATAGGTGAGCAGTTCTTC. Its protein product is CASSQERTSGIGEQFF.

This CDR3 is CASSQEVGNIQYF. In nucleotides, the CDR3 is TGTGCCAGCAGCCAAGAGGTTGGAAACATTCAGTACTTC. The chain combines TRBV4-2 with TRBJ2-4; D uncertain. This CDR3 is built from 13 residues. Trimming pared 0 bases from V and 6 bases from J, leaving 6 bases between. CDR1 is LGHNA and CDR2 is YNFKEQ in the germline V gene.

This clonotype appeared a few times. This chain joins TRBV6-2 or TRBV6-3 and TRBJ2-1; 10 bases line up with TRBD2. This CDR3 contains 15 residues. Germline V CDR1 and CDR2: MNHEY, SVGEGT. Unmatched junction bases numbered 4, after V lost 2 bases and J lost 6 bases. Here the CDR3 reads CASSYASGSFNEQFF. In nucleotides, the CDR3 is TGTGCCAGCAGTTACGCTAGCGGGAGTTTCAATGAGCAGTTCTTC.

The chain couples TRBV7-9 to TRBJ2-6, with 11 bases identical to TRBD1. Germline V CDR1 and CDR2: SEHNR, FQNEAQ (reference sequence). The CDR3 has 20 amino acids. With 5 bases clipped from V and 1 base from J, the junction kept 13 bases outside the gene matches. CDR3 in amino acids: CASSTNRRDRGRSGANVLTF. The CDR3 nucleotides read TGTGCCAGCAGCACAAATAGAAGGGACAGGGGGAGATCTGGGGCCAACGTCCTGACTTTC.

This clonotype was seen repeatedly, ten times or more. V and J are TRBV9 and TRBJ2-7, with TRBD1 identical over 9 bases. CDR3 length: 14 amino acids. V gave up 4 bases and J gave up 6 bases; unmatched junction bases: 8. From germline, CDR1 is SGDLS and CDR2 YYNGEE. CDR3 coding DNA: TGTGCCAGCAGCCCAGCGTACAGGGGGCGCGAGCAGTACTTC. Encoded protein: CASSPAYRGREQYF.

A single count supports this clonotype. The chain combines TRBV6-6 with TRBJ1-5; TRBD1 is a possible D gene (6 bases). The CDR3 length is 14 residues. CDR1 and CDR2 (germline): MNHNY, SVGAGI (reference sequence). V was clipped by 4 bases and J by 7 bases, with 14 bases between them. In DNA form, the CDR3 reads TGTGCCAGCAGTTCCGGACAGAGGGAGCAGCCCCAGCATTTT. It yields the protein CASSSGQREQPQHF.

The chain links TRBV29-1 to TRBJ2-2; 8 positions match TRBD1. V shed 4 bases and J 4 bases; nucleotides not matched to a gene: 5. Germline-derived CDR1 and CDR2 are SQVTM and ANQGSEA. CDR3 length: 14 amino acids. The CDR3 DNA reads as TGCAGCGTTGCCGGGACAGGCCTCACCGGGGAGCTGTTTTTT. Residues: CSVAGTGLTGELFF.

This clonotype was counted a few times. The chain uses TRBV20-1 and TRBJ1-5, with D perhaps TRBD1 (5 bases). Germline-derived CDR1 and CDR2 are DFQATT and SNEGSKA (reference sequence). The V end was cut by 1 base, the J end by 7 bases, with 14 bases between. This CDR3 spans 14 amino acids. The CDR3 protein is CSARVPGKGQPQHF. The CDR3, as DNA: TGCAGTGCTAGAGTCCCCGGGAAGGGGCAGCCCCAGCATTTT.